What follows are 22 T cell receptor beta chains derived from one specimen sequenced in a study of T cell changes during pregnancy in multiple sclerosis. Generated by immunoSEQ multiplex PCR, the TCRdb table keeps only in-frame clones and is missing some. The table has 50,000 to 75,000 clones, roughly nine tenths seen once. Sequenced material: peripheral blood, taken in the first trimester of pregnancy. The receptors originated from a female donor in good health, enrolled as a control in a pregnancy study.

This chain links TRBV10-3 with TRBJ1-2; 9 positions match TRBD1. Unmatched junction bases numbered 10, after V lost 0 bases and J lost 5 bases. The germline gives CDR1 ENHRY, CDR2 SYGVKD. This CDR3 has 17 amino acids. CDR3 sequence: CAISESLGRTGDYGYTF. The CDR3 DNA sequence: TGTGCCATCAGTGAGTCGCTTGGTCGGACAGGGGATTATGGCTACACCTTC.

This clone was observed a single time. V gene TRBV7-9 combines with J gene TRBJ2-1; 11 bases align to TRBD2. V trimming: 5 bases; J trimming: 7 bases; junction bases outside the gene matches: 10. The CDR3 consists of 16 residues. CDR1 SEHNR and CDR2 FQNEAQ come from the germline V gene (reference sequence). The CDR3, as DNA: TGTGCCAGCAGCCGGGCTCTAGCGGGAGGAAGGAATGAGCAGTTCTTC. Protein sequence: CASSRALAGGRNEQFF.

This chain connects TRBV5-8 to TRBJ1-1; D call uncertain. V was cut by 0 bases and J by 2 bases, with 2 bases left in between. This CDR3 contains 12 residues. From germline, CDR1 is SGHTS and CDR2 YDEGEE. CDR3: CASSLVNTEAFF. CDR3 in DNA: TGTGCCAGCAGCTTGGTAAACACTGAAGCTTTCTTT.

The CDR3 region has the DNA TGTGCCAGTAGTAGACAGGGCGGAGGGGGCTACACCTTC. This translates into CASSRQGGGGYTF. The chain uses TRBV19 and TRBJ1-2; TRBD1 aligns across 7 bases. The CDR3 has 13 amino acids. In germline, CDR1 is LNHDA, CDR2 SQIVND (reference sequence). The V segment lost 4 bases and the J segment 8 bases; nucleotides outside the gene matches: 7.

The genes are TRBV4-2 and TRBJ2-7; no firm D call. Between the trimmed V and J ends, which lost 0 bases and 0 bases, there was a span of 3 bases. The CDR3 contains 13 residues. CDR1 and CDR2 from the germline V gene are LGHNA and YNFKEQ. CDR3 DNA: TGTGCCAGCAGCCAAGACCGCTCCTACGAGCAGTACTTC. Protein product: CASSQDRSYEQYF.

V and J are TRBV15 and TRBJ1-5; tentatively, D is TRBD1 (5 bases). The CDR3 length is 15 residues. V lost 1 base, J lost 4 bases, and 11 bases lay in between. CDR1 is LNHNV, CDR2 YYDKDF, per germline (reference sequence). CDR3 nucleotides: TGTGCCACCAGCAGAGGGGGGGATGGGAATCAGCCCCAGCATTTT. Its translation: CATSRGGDGNQPQHF.

The rearrangement joins TRBV5-6 to TRBJ2-3, with a possible D match to TRBD2 (6 bases). The V end was cut by 4 bases, the J end by 4 bases, with 13 bases between. Germline values: CDR1 SGHDT, CDR2 YYEEEE. The CDR3 has 14 residues. Here the CDR3 DNA reads TGTGCCAGCAGCACGGGACTGGGAGCAGATACGCAGTATTTT. Translation gives CASSTGLGADTQYF.

This clone is a singleton in its sample. The gene calls are TRBV28 and TRBJ2-7; D perhaps matches TRBD2 (5 bases). This CDR3 comprises 13 residues. The germline V gene has CDR1 MDHEN and CDR2 SYDVKM. Trimming removed 3 bases at V and 6 bases at J, with 12 bases between. The CDR3 region is CASSFGLNIEQYF. The CDR3 nucleotides read TGTGCCAGCAGTTTCGGACTGAATATCGAGCAGTACTTC.

The V call is TRBV7-6, the J call TRBJ2-3, with 8 bases that match TRBD1. CDR1 and CDR2 (germline): SGHVS, FNYEAQ. This CDR3 has 14 residues. V lost 5 bases to trimming and J lost 6 bases; unmatched junction nucleotides: 7. Here the CDR3 reads CASSHSRGRDTQYF. For the CDR3, the DNA is TGTGCCAGCAGCCACAGCAGGGGGCGTGATACGCAGTATTTT.

There are a few counts of this clone. The chain employs TRBV5-8 and TRBJ2-1; D not resolved. The CDR3 runs 12 residues. The V and J ends lost 0 bases and 8 bases respectively, with 6 bases between them. Per the germline V gene, CDR1 is SGHTS and CDR2 is YDEGEE. CDR3 nucleotide sequence: TGTGCCAGCAGCTTGGCCCCGGATGAGCAGTTCTTC. This translates into CASSLAPDEQFF.

The CDR3, as DNA: TGTGCCAGCAACGCCGGACGTCAGGGGGACGGTACTGAAGCTTTCTTT. Its translation is CASNAGRQGDGTEAFF. The chain employs TRBV11-2 and TRBJ1-1, with TRBD1 identical over 7 bases. Germline V gene sequence: CDR1 SGHAT, CDR2 FQNNGV. There are 16 residues in the CDR3. Unmatched junction bases numbered 16, after V lost 7 bases and J lost 5 bases. Variable domain in full (rest from reference TRBV11-2 and TRBJ1-1): EAGVAQSPRYKIIEKRQSVAFWCNPISGHATLYWYQQILGQGPKLLIQFQNNGVVDDSQLPKDRFSAERLKGVDSTLKIQPAKLEDSAVYLCASNAGRQGDGTEAFFGQGTRLTVV.

The chain uses TRBV7-3 and TRBJ2-2, with 12 bases aligning to TRBD2. The CDR3 runs to 16 residues. CDR1 and CDR2 (germline): SGHTA, FQGTGA. The V segment lost 5 bases and the J segment 3 bases; nucleotides outside the gene matches: 4. The CDR3 region has the DNA TGTGCCAGCAGCCCACTAGCGGGAGGACACACCGGGGAGCTGTTTTTT. It is translated as CASSPLAGGHTGELFF.

The chain carries TRBV9 and TRBJ1-2, with unresolved D. The CDR3 has 14 amino acids. Looked up from germline, CDR1 is SGDLS and CDR2 is YYNGEE. V gave up 4 bases and J gave up 0 bases, with 10 bases separating them. Here the CDR3 reads CASSPSGTNYGYTF. The DNA of the CDR3 is TGTGCCAGCAGCCCTTCCGGGACTAACTATGGCTACACCTTC.

The chain joins TRBV15 to TRBJ2-7; TRBD2 agrees at 7 bases. This CDR3 contains 16 residues. After removal of 1 base from V and 5 bases from J, the junction contained 11 bases not matched to a gene. CDR1 is LNHNV and CDR2 is YYDKDF in the germline V gene (reference sequence). The CDR3 nucleotides read TGTGCCACCAGCAGAGTTGTTGGTAGGGGAGGGGACGAGCAGTACTTC. Translation: CATSRVVGRGGDEQYF.

The chain is built from TRBV6-5 and TRBJ2-5; a weak D match, TRBD2 (7 bases). V was cut by 4 bases and J by 2 bases, with 14 bases left in between. The CDR3 loop spans 15 amino acids. Germline CDR1 reads MNHEY; CDR2 reads SVGAGI. The CDR3 nucleotides read TGTGCCAGCAGTTTGTGGGGGGGGCGTCAAGAGACCCAGTACTTC. Its translation is CASSLWGGRQETQYF.

The J gene is TRBJ1-1, the V gene TRBV9; 7 nucleotides match TRBD1. V lost 0 bases and J lost 2; bases outside the gene matches: 4. Germline V lookup: CDR1 SGDLS, CDR2 YYNGEE. This CDR3 comprises 15 residues. The CDR3 loop reads CASSVDSGGNTEAFF. The CDR3 DNA follows: TGTGCCAGCAGCGTAGATTCAGGGGGAAACACTGAAGCTTTCTTT.

This clone was seen just once. V gene TRBV7-8 combines with J gene TRBJ2-1; 9 nucleotides match TRBD2. The J segment lost 6 bases and the V segment lost 6 bases, leaving 6 bases of the junction unmatched. The CDR3 sequence is 14 residues long. Looked up from germline, CDR1 is SGHVS and CDR2 is FQNEAQ. The CDR3 DNA reads TGTGCCAGCAGTTACGGACTAGCGCCCAATGAGCAGTTCTTC. Its protein product is CASSYGLAPNEQFF. The full variable domain, in which reference TRBV7-8 and TRBJ2-1 provide the parts outside the CDR3, is GAGVSQSPRYKVAKRGQDVALRCDPISGHVSLFWYQQALGQGPEFLTYFQNEAQLDKSGLPSDRFFAERPEGSVSTLKIQRTQQEDSAVYLCASSYGLAPNEQFFGPGTRLTVL.

The chain combines TRBV7-2 with TRBJ2-2; TRBD2 aligns across 13 bases. V trimming: 4 bases; J trimming: 6 bases; junction bases outside the gene matches: 5. CDR3 size: 16 residues. Germline CDR1 reads SGHTA; CDR2 reads FQGNSA. The chain's CDR3 is CASSSTSGGAAGELFF. DNA for the CDR3: TGTGCCAGCAGCTCCACTAGCGGGGGGGCCGCCGGGGAGCTGTTTTTT.

The chain joins TRBV21-1 to TRBJ2-7; the DNA was not used to check the table's D call, TRBD2. TRBV21-1 constitutes a pseudogene. The CDR3 is 17 amino acids. The CDR3, as DNA: TGTGCCAGCATCCAAGGCATTACTAGCGGGAGGGAGGGAGAGCAGTACTTC. The encoded protein is CASIQGITSGREGEQYF.

This chain links TRBV4-3 with TRBJ1-5, with a tentative D call TRBD1 (5 bases). There are 14 residues in the CDR3. CDR1 is LGHNA and CDR2 is YSLEER in the germline V gene. V lost 3 bases to trimming and J lost 9 bases, with 15 bases between them. CDR3 in amino acids: CASSQRYQGTPQHF. The CDR3 nucleotides read TGCGCCAGCAGCCAGAGATATCAGGGTACGCCCCAGCATTTT.

This chain links TRBV27 with TRBJ2-6; 11 bases are a match to TRBD1. With V trimmed by 7 bases and J by 1 base, 6 bases remained unmatched. The CDR3 extends over 17 amino acids. Germline V gene sequence: CDR1 MNHEY, CDR2 SMNVEV (reference sequence). CDR3 nucleotide sequence: TGTGCCAGCACCCCCGGGACAGGGGGTTCTGGGGCCAACGTCCTGACTTTC. It yields the protein CASTPGTGGSGANVLTF.

The CDR3 spells CASSQARTGHNQPQHF. The CDR3 DNA follows: TGTGCCAGCAGCCAAGCGCGGACAGGCCACAATCAGCCCCAGCATTTT. The rearrangement uses TRBV4-2 and TRBJ1-5; TRBD1 aligns across 7 bases. V was pared by 1 base and J by 3 bases, with 6 bases of the junction left unmatched. The CDR3 runs to 16 residues. Germline CDR1 is LGHNA and CDR2 is YNFKEQ.